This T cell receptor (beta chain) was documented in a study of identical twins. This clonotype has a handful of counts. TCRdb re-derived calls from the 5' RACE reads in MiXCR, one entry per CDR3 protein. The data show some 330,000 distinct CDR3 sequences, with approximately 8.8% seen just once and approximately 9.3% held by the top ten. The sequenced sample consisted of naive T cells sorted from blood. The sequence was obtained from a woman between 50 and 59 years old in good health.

This chain's CDR3 is CSVEGVIRGGEPQFF. The CDR3 DNA follows: TGCAGCGTTGAAGGAGTTATCAGGGGGGGGGAGCCGCAGTTCTTC. The rearrangement joins TRBV29-1 to TRBJ2-1; D possibly uses TRBD1 or TRBD2 (7 bases each). Trimming removed 1 base at V and 12 bases at J, with 22 bases between. The CDR3 loop spans 15 amino acids. Germline loops: CDR1 SQVTM, CDR2 ANQGSEA.